The 30 T cell receptor beta chains listed next were all sequenced from one sample in a study of shared clonotypes between healthy human individuals. Naivety among CD8 cells was defined by CD45RO negativity and positive CCR7 selection, thereby excluding terminally differentiated effector memory CD45RA+ cells. Using immunoSEQ multiplex PCR, the repertoire was profiled, and TCRdb retains in-frame clones only, with some absent. This sample has about 2 million clones, with approximately 94% found just once. Sequencing input: naive CD8+ T cells sorted from blood. These TCRs come from a man between 18 and 35 years old in good health.

The V call is TRBV6-5, the J call TRBJ1-1; D gene ambiguous. This CDR3 region has 14 residues. CDR1 is MNHEY and CDR2 is SVGAGI in the germline V gene. Between the trimmed V and J ends, which lost 8 bases and 1 base, there was a span of 14 bases. The CDR3 DNA sequence: TGTGCCAGCCTCGGCCGGCCCCCGAACACTGAAGCTTTCTTT. Protein product: CASLGRPPNTEAFF.

This chain uses TRBV30 with TRBJ1-1; D is uncertain. The V end was cut by 1 base, the J end by 3 bases, with 9 bases between. Germline V gene sequence: CDR1 GTSNPN, CDR2 SVGIG (reference sequence). This CDR3 has 13 residues. As DNA, the CDR3 is TGTGCCTGGAGTGAGGTGGGGTACACTGAAGCTTTCTTT. Amino acid sequence: CAWSEVGYTEAFF.

The chain links TRBV5-4 to TRBJ1-2; D unresolved. CDR3 length: 13 amino acids. Germline V gives CDR1 SGHNT, CDR2 YYREEE (reference sequence). Trimming removed 0 bases from V and 6 bases from J, with 9 bases in between. The CDR3 protein is CASSLALSDGYTF. CDR3 sequence (DNA): TGTGCCAGCAGCTTGGCGTTGTCCGATGGCTACACCTTC.

The rearrangement links TRBV5-1 to TRBJ2-2; 15 nucleotides agree with TRBD2. V lost 4 bases to trimming and J lost 2 bases; unmatched junction nucleotides: 3. The CDR3 consists of 17 residues. The germline CDR1 and CDR2 sequences are SGHRS and YFSETQ. CDR3 amino acids: CASSPGLAGGNTGELFF. The CDR3 nucleotides are TGCGCCAGCAGCCCGGGACTAGCGGGGGGCAACACCGGGGAGCTGTTTTTT.

V is TRBV29-1 and J is TRBJ2-4, with D maybe TRBD1 (6 bases). This CDR3 has 13 residues. Trimming cost V 4 bases and J 5 bases, with 12 bases left between them. From germline, CDR1 is SQVTM and CDR2 ANQGSEA. The CDR3 loop reads CSVAQGVQNIQYF. CDR3 nucleotide sequence: TGCAGCGTTGCACAGGGCGTACAAAACATTCAGTACTTC.

This chain links TRBV2 with TRBJ1-5, with unresolved D. Trimming pared 5 bases from V and 13 bases from J, leaving 15 bases between. The CDR3 covers 12 residues. Germline lookup yields CDR1 SNHLY and CDR2 FYNNEI. CDR3 in amino acids: CASSPQDPYQHF. The CDR3 DNA is TGTGCCAGCAGTCCCCAGGACCCATATCAGCATTTT.

V gene TRBV27 combines with J gene TRBJ1-1; D is unresolved. Germline V gene lookup returns CDR1 MNHEY and CDR2 SMNVEV (reference sequence). This CDR3 contains 15 residues. Trimming pared 5 bases from V and 2 bases from J, leaving 15 bases between. CDR3 loop: CASSKNGVPNTEAFF. The CDR3 nucleotides are TGTGCCAGCAGTAAAAATGGTGTACCCAACACTGAAGCTTTCTTT.

Concerning this clone: The sample holds other DNA sequences that translate to the same CDR3. The chain carries TRBV5-1 and TRBJ2-7; 8 nucleotides agree with TRBD1. The length of the CDR3 is 14 residues. Germline CDR1 reads SGHRS; CDR2 reads YFSETQ. With V trimmed by 2 bases and J by 2 bases, 3 bases remained unmatched. The CDR3 spells CASSFWTGPYEQYF. CDR3 sequence (DNA): TGCGCCAGCAGCTTTTGGACAGGGCCCTACGAGCAGTACTTC.

The chain joins TRBV5-1 to TRBJ2-3, with a tentative D call TRBD2 (5 bases). V dropped 3 bases and J dropped 1 base, with 15 bases sitting between them. Germline V gene data show CDR1 as SGHRS and CDR2 as YFSETQ. The CDR3 loop spans 16 amino acids. In nucleotides, the CDR3 is TGCGCCAGCAGCTCCTTGGGGAGCGGTGGCACAGATACGCAGTATTTT. It encodes CASSSLGSGGTDTQYF.

CDR3 DNA: TGCGCCAGCAGCCAAGTTTTTGGCGGGAGATTCGAGGAGACCCAGTACTTC. Encoded protein: CASSQVFGGRFEETQYF. The rearrangement uses TRBV4-3 and TRBJ2-5; 7 bases match TRBD2. J was trimmed by 5 bases and V by 1 base; bases with no gene match: 13. The CDR3 is 17 amino acids. CDR1 is LGHNA, CDR2 YSLEER, per germline.

The rearrangement joins TRBV10-2 to TRBJ2-1, with D perhaps assigned TRBD1 or TRBD2 (6 bases each). This CDR3 is built from 14 residues. The V end was cut by 2 bases, the J end by 5 bases, with 10 bases between. Germline V gene lookup returns CDR1 WSHSY and CDR2 SAAADI. The CDR3 nucleotides read TGCGCCAGCAGTGAGGCGGGGACAAACAATGAGCAGTTCTTC. This gives the protein CASSEAGTNNEQFF.

A word on this clone: Other nucleotide sequences from this sample produce the same CDR3. J is TRBJ1-1 and V is TRBV7-9; 9 bases line up with TRBD1. This CDR3 is 15 amino acids long. V was pared by 5 bases and J by 0 bases, with 4 bases of the junction left unmatched. Germline loops: CDR1 SEHNR, CDR2 FQNEAQ (reference sequence). CDR3 bases: TGTGCCAGCAGCCAGGGACAGGGAATGAACACTGAAGCTTTCTTT. Amino acids: CASSQGQGMNTEAFF.

This clone occurred once. Possible read error: a much larger clone is one base away. Other DNA sequences in the same sample also yield this CDR3. In DNA, the CDR3 is TGTGCCAGCAGCGCGGGGAACACTGAAGCTTTCTTT. Translated: CASSAGNTEAFF. The V call is TRBV7-9, the J call TRBJ1-1; D call uncertain. V was pared by 5 bases and J by 1 base, with 5 bases between. The CDR3 is made up of 12 amino acids. Per the germline V gene, CDR1 is SEHNR and CDR2 is FQNEAQ (reference sequence).

This chain links TRBV6-5 with TRBJ1-4; D may be TRBD1 (5 bases). Trimming took off 6 bases at V and 6 bases at J, with 14 bases between the two ends. Per the germline V gene, CDR1 is MNHEY and CDR2 is SVGAGI. The CDR3 extends over 14 amino acids. The CDR3 region is CASSDGTEHEKLFF. The CDR3 bases are TGTGCCAGCAGCGACGGGACGGAACATGAAAAACTGTTTTTT.

The gene calls are TRBV30 and TRBJ1-5, with a weak D call TRBD1 (5 bases). With 1 base removed from V and 9 bases from J, the gap between germline ends came to 16 bases. Germline values: CDR1 GTSNPN, CDR2 SVGIG (reference sequence). This CDR3 has 14 residues. CDR3: CAWSGVNRGVPQHF. The CDR3 coding sequence is TGTGCCTGGAGTGGCGTGAACCGAGGGGTGCCCCAGCATTTT. The complete variable domain, with remaining parts taken from reference TRBV30 and TRBJ1-5, reads SQTIHQWPATLVQPVGSPLSLECTVEGTSNPNLYWYRQAAGRGLQLLFYSVGIGQISSEVPQNLSASRPQDRQFILSSKKLLLSDSGFYLCAWSGVNRGVPQHFGDGTRLSIL.

V and J are TRBV9 and TRBJ2-6, with TRBD1 matching 11 bases. V was pared by 3 bases and J by 2 bases, with 4 bases of the junction left unmatched. CDR3 size: 17 residues. The V gene's germline CDR1 is SGDLS and CDR2 YYNGEE. This chain's CDR3 is CASSAWTGGAGANVLTF. Written as DNA, the CDR3 is TGTGCCAGCAGCGCTTGGACAGGGGGCGCTGGGGCCAACGTCCTGACTTTC.

The V gene is TRBV5-8, the J gene TRBJ2-4; tentatively, D is TRBD1 (5 bases). Germline-derived CDR1 and CDR2 are SGHTS and YDEGEE. The CDR3 is 12 residues long. V lost 7 bases and J 11 bases, leaving 16 bases between the germline ends. The CDR3 is CASSQIGAVQYF. CDR3 DNA: TGTGCCAGCTCCCAGATAGGGGCGGTTCAGTACTTC.

The J gene is TRBJ2-3, the V gene TRBV4-3; 10 bases align to TRBD2. This CDR3 spans 18 amino acids. Trimming at V came to 0 bases and at J to 5 bases, leaving 11 bases not matched to a gene. Germline V gives CDR1 LGHNA, CDR2 YSLEER. CDR3 amino acids: CASSQDPAGGYMEDTQYF. The CDR3 bases are TGCGCCAGCAGCCAAGATCCAGCGGGAGGGTATATGGAAGATACGCAGTATTTT.

V usage is TRBV6-5 and J usage is TRBJ2-5; D is ambiguous. The V and J ends lost 3 bases and 5 bases respectively, with 10 bases between them. The CDR3 covers 13 residues. Per the germline V gene, CDR1 is MNHEY and CDR2 is SVGAGI. The CDR3 spells CASSYNMMETQYF. DNA for the CDR3: TGTGCCAGCAGTTATAATATGATGGAGACCCAGTACTTC.

The chain combines TRBV6-1 with TRBJ1-5, with D perhaps matching TRBD1 (6 bases). The germline V gene encodes CDR1 MNHNS and CDR2 SASEGT. Trimming removed 4 bases at V and 6 bases at J, with 13 bases between. The CDR3 loop spans 14 amino acids. CDR3 region: CASSATGIGQPQHF. For the CDR3, the DNA is TGTGCCAGCAGTGCTACAGGGATTGGTCAGCCCCAGCATTTT.

CDR3 bases: TGTGCCAGCAGTCCCTCTAGCGGGCTTATTGTCGTGGATACGCAGTATTTT. Amino acid sequence: CASSPSSGLIVVDTQYF. The chain joins TRBV27 to TRBJ2-3; 8 bases match TRBD2. V shed 5 bases and J 6 bases; nucleotides not matched to a gene: 16. The CDR3 is 17 residues long. The germline CDR1 and CDR2 sequences are MNHEY and SMNVEV (reference sequence).

Here the CDR3 reads CASSGTGDAYEQYF. CDR3 nucleotide sequence: TGTGCCAGCAGCGGGACAGGCGACGCCTACGAGCAGTACTTC. The chain joins TRBV5-4 to TRBJ2-7; 8 bases align to TRBD1. Germline V CDR1 and CDR2: SGHNT, YYREEE (reference sequence). The CDR3 is 14 residues long. The V and J ends lost 4 bases and 2 bases, in that order; junction bases with no gene match: 5.

This chain uses TRBV27 with TRBJ2-3; D is unresolved. Germline V lookup: CDR1 MNHEY, CDR2 SMNVEV (reference sequence). The V and J ends lost 0 bases and 0 bases respectively, with 4 bases between them. This CDR3 is 14 amino acids long. The CDR3 coding sequence is TGTGCCAGCAGTTTATCATATAGCACAGATACGCAGTATTTT. It yields the protein CASSLSYSTDTQYF.

This chain uses TRBV7-9 with TRBJ2-1, with D possibly TRBD2 on 6 matching bases. This CDR3 has 13 amino acids. V was clipped by 1 base and J by 8 bases, with 9 bases between them. Germline CDR1 is SEHNR and CDR2 is FQNEAQ (reference sequence). The CDR3 sequence: CASSLGDFYEQFF. The CDR3 DNA reads TGTGCCAGCAGCTTAGGGGACTTTTATGAGCAGTTCTTC.

The chain has TRBV7-9 and TRBJ1-1; perhaps TRBD1 as D (5 bases). Germline loops: CDR1 SEHNR, CDR2 FQNEAQ (reference sequence). Trimming pared 3 bases from V and 2 bases from J, leaving 16 bases between. The CDR3 has 16 residues. CDR3 amino acids: CASSFRPGLGNTEAFF. In DNA, the CDR3 is TGTGCCAGCAGCTTCCGTCCAGGGCTGGGAAACACTGAAGCTTTCTTT.

The chain joins TRBV5-4 to TRBJ2-1, with 12 bases aligning to TRBD2. This CDR3 spans 15 amino acids. Germline-derived CDR1 and CDR2 are SGHNT and YYREEE (reference sequence). V shed 0 bases, J shed 12 bases, and the junction held 7 bases outside the gene matches. The CDR3 coding sequence is TGTGCCAGCAGCTTGGGACTAGCGGGAGTTGTGGGGCAGTTCTTC. Protein product: CASSLGLAGVVGQFF.

CDR3 protein: CASSSLDRATYGYTF. The CDR3 region has the DNA TGTGCCAGCAGTAGTTTGGACAGGGCAACCTATGGCTACACCTTC. The chain couples TRBV28 to TRBJ1-2; 8 bases map to TRBD1. CDR3 length: 15 amino acids. Germline trimming cut 5 bases from V and 4 bases from J; bases unmatched to any gene: 9. The germline V gene has CDR1 MDHEN and CDR2 SYDVKM.

The rearrangement uses TRBV6-5 and TRBJ2-2, with 7 bases that match TRBD2. The germline gives CDR1 MNHEY, CDR2 SVGAGI. After removal of 7 bases from V and 8 bases from J, the junction contained 7 bases not matched to a gene. This CDR3 region has 13 residues. CDR3 sequence (DNA): TGTGCCAGCACAACTAGCGAGGTTGGGGAGCTGTTTTTT. This codes for CASTTSEVGELFF.

About this clone itself: This specimen includes other DNA sequences encoding the same CDR3. The gene calls are TRBV13 and TRBJ1-6; D is unresolved. V lost 3 bases and J lost 0, with 6 bases in between. CDR1 and CDR2 from the germline V gene are PRHDT and FYEKMQ (reference sequence). CDR3 size: 15 residues. The CDR3 DNA reads TGTGCCAGCAGCTTTGAGAGCTCCTATAATTCACCCCTCCACTTT. It codes for CASSFESSYNSPLHF. The full variable domain, its missing parts supplied by reference TRBV13 and TRBJ1-6, is AAGVIQSPRHLIKEKRETATLKCYPIPRHDTVYWYQQGPGQDPQFLISFYEKMQSDKGSIPDRFSAQQFSDYHSELNMSSLELGDSALYFCASSFESSYNSPLHFGNGTRLTVT.

This chain links TRBV27 with TRBJ2-7; D not resolved. V dropped 3 bases and J dropped 0 bases, with 9 bases sitting between them. CDR3 length equals 14 residues. Germline lookup yields CDR1 MNHEY and CDR2 SMNVEV (reference sequence). CDR3 protein: CASSLGSNSYEQYF. CDR3 nucleotide sequence: TGTGCCAGCAGTTTGGGGTCCAACTCCTACGAGCAGTACTTC.